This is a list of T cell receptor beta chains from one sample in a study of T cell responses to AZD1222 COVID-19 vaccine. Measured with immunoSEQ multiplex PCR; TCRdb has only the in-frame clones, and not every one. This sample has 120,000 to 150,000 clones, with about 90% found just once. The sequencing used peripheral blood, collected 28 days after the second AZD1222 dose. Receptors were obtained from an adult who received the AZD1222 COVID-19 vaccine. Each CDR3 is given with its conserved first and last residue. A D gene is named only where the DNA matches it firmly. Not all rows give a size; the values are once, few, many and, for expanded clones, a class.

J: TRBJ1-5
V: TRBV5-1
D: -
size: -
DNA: TGCGCCAGCAGCTTGGAGCAATATCCAGGAGAGCCCCAGCATTTT
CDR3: CASSLEQYPGEPQHF

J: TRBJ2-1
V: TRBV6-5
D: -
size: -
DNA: TGTGCCAGCAGTCCCACTAGGGGGTTTGGAGGTGAGCAGTTCTTC
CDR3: CASSPTRGFGGEQFF

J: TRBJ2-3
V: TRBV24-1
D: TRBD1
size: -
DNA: TGTGCCACCACCGGGACAGGGCCCACAGATACGCAGTATTTT
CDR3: CATTGTGPTDTQYF

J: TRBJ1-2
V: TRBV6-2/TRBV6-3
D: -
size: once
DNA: TGTGCCAGCAGTTATACGGGGCGACAGTATGGCTACACCTTC
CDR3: CASSYTGRQYGYTF

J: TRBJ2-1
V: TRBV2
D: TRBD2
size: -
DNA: TGTGCCAGCAGTGGCAGAAGCACTAGCGGGGACTACAATGAGCAGTTCTTC
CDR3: CASSGRSTSGDYNEQFF

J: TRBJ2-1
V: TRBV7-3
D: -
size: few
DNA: TGTGCCAGCAGCGTAGCGCCCAGCCCTTACAATGAGCAGTTCTTC
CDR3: CASSVAPSPYNEQFF

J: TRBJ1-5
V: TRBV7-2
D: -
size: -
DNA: TGTGCCAGTGATACAGGGTATAGCAATCAGCCCCAGCATTTT
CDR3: CASDTGYSNQPQHF

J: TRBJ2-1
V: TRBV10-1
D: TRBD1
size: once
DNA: TGCGCCAGCAAGAGGGACAGGGGTTCCAATGAGCAGTTCTTC
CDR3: CASKRDRGSNEQFF

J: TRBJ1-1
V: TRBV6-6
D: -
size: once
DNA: TGTGCCAGCAGCCGTGGGCACACTGAAGCTTTCTTT
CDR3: CASSRGHTEAFF

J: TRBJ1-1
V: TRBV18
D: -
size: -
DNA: TGTGCCAGCTCACCAGACCTGGACACGCAAGCTTTCTTT
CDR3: CASSPDLDTQAFF

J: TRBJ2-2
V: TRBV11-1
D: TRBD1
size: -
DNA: TGTGCCAGCAGCTTAGCGCCGTCGACAGGGTCTACCGGGGAGCTGTTTTTT
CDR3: CASSLAPSTGSTGELFF

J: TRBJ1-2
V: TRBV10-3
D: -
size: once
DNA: TGTGCCATCAGTGAGTCGTCCAGGGCGGATGGCTACACCTTC
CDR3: CAISESSRADGYTF

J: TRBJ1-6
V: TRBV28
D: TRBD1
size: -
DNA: TGTGCCAGCAGTTTAGGACAGGCCCTCGGGTCACCCCTCCACTTT
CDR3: CASSLGQALGSPLHF

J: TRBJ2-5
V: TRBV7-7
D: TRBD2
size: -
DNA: TGTGCTAGCAAGAACCTCCCGGCGGGGGAAGAGACCCAGTACTTC
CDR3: CASKNLPAGEETQYF

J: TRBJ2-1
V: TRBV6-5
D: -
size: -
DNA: TGTGCCAGCAGGCGGGGGCAGACCGACAATGAGCAGTTCTTC
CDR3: CASRRGQTDNEQFF

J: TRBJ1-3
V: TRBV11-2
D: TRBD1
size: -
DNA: TGTGCCAGCAGCACAGACAGGGGGGCTGGAAACACCATATATTTT
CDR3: CASSTDRGAGNTIYF

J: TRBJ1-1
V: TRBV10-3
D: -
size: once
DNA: TGTGCCATCAGTGAGTCGGGGACTGAAGCTTTCTTT
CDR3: CAISESGTEAFF

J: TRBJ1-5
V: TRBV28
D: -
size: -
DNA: TGTGCCAGCACCACAGACAGCGAGAACGTCGGGCATCAGCCCCAGCATTTT
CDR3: CASTTDSENVGHQPQHF

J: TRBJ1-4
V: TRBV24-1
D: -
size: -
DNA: TGTGCCACCAGTACCGGTCGAGACCCGAATGAAAAACTGTTTTTT
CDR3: CATSTGRDPNEKLFF

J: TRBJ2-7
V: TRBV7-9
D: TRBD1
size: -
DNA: TGTGCCAGCAGCTTAGGGGACAGGGGACCCTACGAGCAGTACTTC
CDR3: CASSLGDRGPYEQYF

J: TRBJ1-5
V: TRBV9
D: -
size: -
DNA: TGTGCCAGCAGCGTAGACGGGGGGACCGATCAGCCCCAGCATTTT
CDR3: CASSVDGGTDQPQHF

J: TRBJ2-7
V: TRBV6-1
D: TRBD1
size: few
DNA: TGTGCCAGCAGTGAAGGGGTGGGACAGAGGGCCGAGCAGTACTTC
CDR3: CASSEGVGQRAEQYF

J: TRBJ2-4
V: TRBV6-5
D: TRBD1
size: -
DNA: TGTGCCAGCAGTTTCCGACAGGGGGTAAACATTCAGTACTTC
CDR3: CASSFRQGVNIQYF

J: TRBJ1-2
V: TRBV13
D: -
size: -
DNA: TGTGCCAGCAGCTTAAAAAGTAACTATGGCTACACCTTC
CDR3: CASSLKSNYGYTF

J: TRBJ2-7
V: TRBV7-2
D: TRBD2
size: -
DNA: TGTGCCAGCAGCTCAACTAGCGGGGCCATCTCCTACGAGCAGTACTTC
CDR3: CASSSTSGAISYEQYF

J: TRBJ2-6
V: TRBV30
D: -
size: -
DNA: TGTGCCTGGAGTGTCTGGGGGTCCGGGGCCAACGTCCTGACTTTC
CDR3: CAWSVWGSGANVLTF

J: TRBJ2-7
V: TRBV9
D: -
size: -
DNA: TGTGCCAGCAGCCCCGGCGGGACACGGGCATACGAGCAGTACTTC
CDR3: CASSPGGTRAYEQYF

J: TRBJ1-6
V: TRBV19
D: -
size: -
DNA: TGTGCCAGTAGTATAGTAGATTCACCCCTCCACTTT
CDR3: CASSIVDSPLHF

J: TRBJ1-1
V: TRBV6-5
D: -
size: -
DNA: TGTGCCAGCAGGGAGGGCTTTAACACTGAAGCTTTCTTT
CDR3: CASREGFNTEAFF

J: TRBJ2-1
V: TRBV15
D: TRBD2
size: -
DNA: TGTGCCACCAGCGGACGTAACGGGAGGTCCGAGCAGTTCTTC
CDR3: CATSGRNGRSEQFF

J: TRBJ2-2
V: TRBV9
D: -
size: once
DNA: TGTGCCAGCAGCGTAAACAGGGGGGAGCTGTTTTTT
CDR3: CASSVNRGELFF

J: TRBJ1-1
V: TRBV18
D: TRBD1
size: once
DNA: TGTGCCAGCTCACCACCGCAGGGGGGGGGCACTGAAGCTTTCTTT
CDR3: CASSPPQGGGTEAFF

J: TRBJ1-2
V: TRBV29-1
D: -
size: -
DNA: TGCAGCGTTATAGCGGGCACGGGCTATGGCTACACCTTC
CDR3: CSVIAGTGYGYTF

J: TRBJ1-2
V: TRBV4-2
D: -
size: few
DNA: TGTGCCAGCAGCCCTCGACCGAAAAGTGGCGGCTACACCTTC
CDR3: CASSPRPKSGGYTF

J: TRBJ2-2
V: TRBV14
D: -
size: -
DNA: TGTGCCAGCAGCCAATCTAAAGCCGGGGAGCTGTTTTTT
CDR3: CASSQSKAGELFF

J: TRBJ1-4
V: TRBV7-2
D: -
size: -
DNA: TGTGCCAGCAGCTTAGCTACGGGCAGACTAAATGAAAAACTGTTTTTT
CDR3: CASSLATGRLNEKLFF

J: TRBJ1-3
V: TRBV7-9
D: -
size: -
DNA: TGTGCCAGCAGCCCAAGACAGAAAACGATGGGAAACACCATATATTTT
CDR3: CASSPRQKTMGNTIYF